Listed below are T cell receptor beta chains from one sample, sequenced in a study of blood T cell repertoires in COVID-19. Libraries were prepared by immunoSEQ multiplex PCR; TCRdb keeps only in-frame clonotypes and omits some of them. This sample carries 200,000 or so clones, 80% to 85% of them seen once, and the ten largest clones take around 4.7%. Material for sequencing was peripheral blood. These receptors were obtained from a human donor in a cohort sampled during active COVID-19. The CDR3 runs from the conserved cysteine through the conserved F or W. D genes are given only for firm matches. The listing skips clone size in some rows; elsewhere it reads once, few, many or a size class.

abundance	j_gene	d_gene	v_gene	CDR3nt	CDR3aa
NA	TRBJ1-1	NA	TRBV24-1	TGTGCCACCAGTGAAATGGGAGGCACTGAAGCTTTCTTT	CATSEMGGTEAFF
NA	TRBJ1-4	TRBD1	TRBV7-9	TGTGCCAGCAGCTGGACAGGGGTTGGAGAAAAACTGTTTTTT	CASSWTGVGEKLFF
NA	TRBJ2-1	TRBD2	TRBV11-3	TGTGCCAGCAGCTTAGTACTAGCGGGAGAGGGCCGCAATGAGCAGTTCTTC	CASSLVLAGEGRNEQFF
few	TRBJ1-3	NA	TRBV9	TGTGCCAGCAGCGATGGATGGGGCAGGCCCGGAAACACCATATATTTT	CASSDGWGRPGNTIYF
NA	TRBJ2-1	TRBD1	TRBV27	TGTGCCAGCAGTTGGGACAGGGTCAATGAGCAGTTCTTC	CASSWDRVNEQFF
NA	TRBJ1-5	NA	TRBV27	TGTGCCAGCAGTTTCATCAATCAGCCCCAGCATTTT	CASSFINQPQHF
NA	TRBJ1-5	NA	TRBV9	TGTGCCAGCAGCAGGACGGGGCAGCCCCAGCATTTT	CASSRTGQPQHF
NA	TRBJ2-7	NA	TRBV19	TGTGCCAGTAGTAACCGGGACTTCGGATCCTACGAGCAGTACTTC	CASSNRDFGSYEQYF
NA	TRBJ2-1	TRBD2	TRBV30	TGTGCCTGGAGGACTAGCGGGGTATACAATGAGCAGTTCTTC	CAWRTSGVYNEQFF
few	TRBJ1-5	NA	TRBV10-1	TGCGCCAGCAGTGAGGAGGGCGGGGGGCCCCAGCATTTT	CASSEEGGGPQHF
NA	TRBJ2-7	NA	TRBV6-5	TGTGCCAGCAGTTACTCGAAGCAGGGCAGGGCCAACGAGCAGTACTTC	CASSYSKQGRANEQYF
NA	TRBJ2-7	NA	TRBV7-9	TGTGCCAGCACTAACGTACTCTACGAGCAGTACTTC	CASTNVLYEQYF
NA	TRBJ2-7	TRBD1	TRBV11-2	TGTGCCAGCAGCTTCCCGGGACAGGGGATCTACGAGCAGTACTTC	CASSFPGQGIYEQYF
NA	TRBJ2-1	TRBD2	TRBV5-1	TGCGCCAGCAGCTCAAGGGGACTAGCGGGAACCTCCTCCTACAATGAGCAGTTCTTC	CASSSRGLAGTSSYNEQFF
NA	TRBJ2-2	NA	TRBV7-3	TGTGCCAGCAGCTATGACAGATCGAACACCGGGGAGCTGTTTTTT	CASSYDRSNTGELFF
NA	TRBJ2-3	NA	TRBV9	TGTGCCAGCAGCGCCAGGGTGGCGGATACGCAGTATTTT	CASSARVADTQYF
NA	TRBJ2-1	TRBD2	TRBV11-2	TGTGCCAGCAGCTTCGGGACTAGCGGGAGGGATGAGCAGTTCTTC	CASSFGTSGRDEQFF
NA	TRBJ2-6	TRBD2	TRBV7-3	TGTGCCAGCAGCATCTCTAGCGGCTCTGGGGCCAACGTCCTGACTTTC	CASSISSGSGANVLTF
NA	TRBJ1-5	NA	TRBV19	TGTGCCAGTAGTCCCGGACAGCCCTATCAGCCCCAGCATTTT	CASSPGQPYQPQHF
NA	TRBJ1-2	TRBD1	TRBV3-1/TRBV3-2	TGTGCCAGCAGCCTGGGACAGACTTATGGCTACACCTTC	CASSLGQTYGYTF
NA	TRBJ2-7	TRBD2	TRBV4-1	TGCGCCAGCAGCCAGGGACTAGCGGGACCCTACGAGCAGTACTTC	CASSQGLAGPYEQYF
NA	TRBJ2-1	TRBD1	TRBV7-2	TGTGCCAGCAGCTTAGTAGGGGGCTTTTACAATGAGCAGTTCTTC	CASSLVGGFYNEQFF
NA	TRBJ2-5	TRBD1	TRBV5-6	TGTGCCAGCAGCTGGGGGACAGGCCAAGAGACCCAGTACTTC	CASSWGTGQETQYF
NA	TRBJ1-1	TRBD1	TRBV27	TGTGCCAGCAGTTTAATTCGGGGACAGGGGATGAACACTGAAGCTTTCTTT	CASSLIRGQGMNTEAFF
NA	TRBJ2-2	NA	TRBV9	TGTGCCAGCAGCGTAGCAAGAGGCCTCACCGGGGAGCTGTTTTTT	CASSVARGLTGELFF
NA	TRBJ2-3	TRBD1	TRBV7-9	TGTGCCAGCAGTCCCGAATTTTCGACAGGGCGGAATACGCAGTATTTT	CASSPEFSTGRNTQYF
NA	TRBJ2-2	TRBD2	TRBV5-1	TGCGCCAGCAGCCCGGGACTAGCGGGAGTCCGGGAGCTGTTTTTT	CASSPGLAGVRELFF
once	TRBJ2-1	NA	TRBV3-1/TRBV3-2	TGTGCCAGCAGCCAAGACGGGTGGGGAGCGGGCGACCTCTACAATGAGCAGTTCTTC	CASSQDGWGAGDLYNEQFF
NA	TRBJ2-7	NA	TRBV4-2	TGTGCCAGCAGCCAAGGGACACCGAGCTCCTACGAGCAGTACTTC	CASSQGTPSSYEQYF
NA	TRBJ2-7	TRBD2	TRBV7-2	TGTGCCAGCAGCCTGACTAGCGCTTACGAGCAGTACTTC	CASSLTSAYEQYF
NA	TRBJ2-3	TRBD2	TRBV4-2	TGTGCCAGCAGCCCCAACCCAGGGACTAGCGAGGGGGCAGATACGCAGTATTTT	CASSPNPGTSEGADTQYF
NA	TRBJ1-1	NA	TRBV21-1	TGTGCCAGCAGCTCATGCGAGCCGAATGAAGCTTTCTTT	CASSSCEPNEAFF
once	TRBJ1-1	NA	TRBV7-9	TGTGCCAGCAGCCCCCTAGGGGCCGGCACTGAAGCTTTCTTT	CASSPLGAGTEAFF
NA	TRBJ2-5	NA	TRBV7-9	TGTGCCAGCAGTAACCGGGGGGAGACCCAGTACTTC	CASSNRGETQYF
NA	TRBJ2-7	NA	TRBV28	TGTGCCAGCATTAGTCCGGGGGGACAAATTTACGAGCAGTACTTC	CASISPGGQIYEQYF
NA	TRBJ2-7	TRBD1	TRBV27	TGTGCCAGCAGTTGGGACAGGGGACCCTACGAGCAGTACTTC	CASSWDRGPYEQYF
many	TRBJ2-7	TRBD2	TRBV27	TGTGCCAGCGGAGCGGGAGAATGGCCGGACTACGAGCAGTACTTC	CASGAGEWPDYEQYF
few	TRBJ1-1	NA	TRBV4-1	TGCGCCAGCAGCCAAGTGGGAGGGAGAATAACCATGAACACTGAAGCTTTCTTT	CASSQVGGRITMNTEAFF
NA	TRBJ2-7	TRBD1	TRBV23-1	TGCGCCAGCAGTCAACCCAAATCCGGGACAGCCTACGAGCAGTACTTC	CASSQPKSGTAYEQYF
once	TRBJ1-1	TRBD1	TRBV3-1/TRBV3-2	TGTGCCAGCAGCCGTGGGACAGGGTCGGGCACTGAAGCTTTCTTT	CASSRGTGSGTEAFF
NA	TRBJ2-1	TRBD2	TRBV24-1	TGTGCCACCAGTGAGACAGGACTAGCGGGAGGTAATGAGCAGTTCTTC	CATSETGLAGGNEQFF
NA	TRBJ1-2	TRBD1	TRBV28	TGTGCCAGCACCCTGTCCGGGACAGGGGGCTGGACCTTC	CASTLSGTGGWTF
NA	TRBJ2-2	TRBD2	TRBV7-2	TGTGCCAGCAGCTTAGGGCTAGCGGGTCAGACCGGGGAGCTGTTTTTT	CASSLGLAGQTGELFF
NA	TRBJ2-7	TRBD2	TRBV27	TGTGCCAGCAAATTAGCGGGAGGTGGCGAGCAGTACTTC	CASKLAGGGEQYF
NA	TRBJ2-7	NA	TRBV7-9	TGTGCCAGCAGCTTATTAGGGAGAAAGGGCGAGCAGTACTTC	CASSLLGRKGEQYF
NA	TRBJ2-1	NA	TRBV5-3	TGTGCCAGAAGCTTGGTAAGGGGGAGGGAGAATGAGCAGTTCTTC	CARSLVRGRENEQFF
few	TRBJ1-4	NA	TRBV30	TGTGCCTCCACGAGCGGGGCGCGGAGGACTAATGAAAAACTGTTTTTT	CASTSGARRTNEKLFF
NA	TRBJ2-1	TRBD2	TRBV5-1	TGCGCCAGCAGCCTGGGGACTAGCGGGGCAGTGAAGTTCTTC	CASSLGTSGAVKFF
NA	TRBJ1-5	TRBD1	TRBV5-5	TGTGCCAGCAGCTTGATTGGGACAGGTCCTCCAGGGGGTTCTAATCAGCCCCAGCATTTT	CASSLIGTGPPGGSNQPQHF
NA	TRBJ2-1	NA	TRBV6-2/TRBV6-3	TGTGCCAGCAGTTATGTCGGGATAGGCAATGAGCAGTTCTTC	CASSYVGIGNEQFF
NA	TRBJ1-2	NA	TRBV27	TGTGCCAGCAGGGAAAGGGACAATTTTAACTATGGCTACACCTTC	CASRERDNFNYGYTF
NA	TRBJ1-5	NA	TRBV6-4	TGTGCCAGCAGCCCGGGGGTAGCTCAGCCCCAGCATTTT	CASSPGVAQPQHF
few	TRBJ2-1	NA	TRBV9	TGTGCCAGCAGCCCCGAAGGGGAGGCTCGTGGGGAGCAGTTCTTC	CASSPEGEARGEQFF
NA	TRBJ1-2	NA	TRBV28	TGTGCCAGCAGCCGGGGAGGCTACACCTTC	CASSRGGYTF
NA	TRBJ1-1	NA	TRBV7-9	TGTGCCAGCGGGAAACCGGGACTCAACACTGAAGCTTTCTTT	CASGKPGLNTEAFF